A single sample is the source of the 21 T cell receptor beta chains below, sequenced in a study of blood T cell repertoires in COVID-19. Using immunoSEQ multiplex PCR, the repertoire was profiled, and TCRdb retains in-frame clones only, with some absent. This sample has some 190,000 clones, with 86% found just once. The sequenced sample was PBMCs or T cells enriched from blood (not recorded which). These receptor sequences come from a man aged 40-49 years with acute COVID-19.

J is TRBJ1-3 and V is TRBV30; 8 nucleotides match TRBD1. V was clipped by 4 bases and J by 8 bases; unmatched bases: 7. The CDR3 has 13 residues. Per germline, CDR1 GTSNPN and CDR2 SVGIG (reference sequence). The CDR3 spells CAWNRGVGDTIYF. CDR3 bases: TGTGCCTGGAACAGGGGGGTAGGGGACACCATATATTTT.

The CDR3 reads CASSPIFQAETQYF. CDR3 in DNA: TGTGCCAGCTCACCTATCTTCCAGGCAGAGACCCAGTACTTC. The J gene is TRBJ2-5, the V gene TRBV18; the D is unclear. Trimming took off 3 bases at V and 4 bases at J, with 12 bases between the two ends. Germline CDR1 is KGHSH and CDR2 is LQKENI. This CDR3 spans 14 amino acids.

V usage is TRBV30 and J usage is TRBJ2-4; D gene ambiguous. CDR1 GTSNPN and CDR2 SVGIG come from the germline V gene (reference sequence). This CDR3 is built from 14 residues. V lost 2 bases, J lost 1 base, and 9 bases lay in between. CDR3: CAWSSYGAKNIQYF. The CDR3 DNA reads TGTGCCTGGAGTTCTTACGGGGCCAAAAACATTCAGTACTTC. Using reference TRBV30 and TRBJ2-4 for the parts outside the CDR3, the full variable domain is SQTIHQWPATLVQPVGSPLSLECTVEGTSNPNLYWYRQAAGRGLQLLFYSVGIGQISSEVPQNLSASRPQDRQFILSSKKLLLSDSGFYLCAWSSYGAKNIQYFGAGTRLSVL.

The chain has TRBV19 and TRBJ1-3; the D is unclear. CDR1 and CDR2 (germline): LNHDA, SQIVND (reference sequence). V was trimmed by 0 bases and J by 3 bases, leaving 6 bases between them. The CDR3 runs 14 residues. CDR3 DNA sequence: TGTGCCAGTAGTATAGATGCGATTGGAAACACCATATATTTT. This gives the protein CASSIDAIGNTIYF.

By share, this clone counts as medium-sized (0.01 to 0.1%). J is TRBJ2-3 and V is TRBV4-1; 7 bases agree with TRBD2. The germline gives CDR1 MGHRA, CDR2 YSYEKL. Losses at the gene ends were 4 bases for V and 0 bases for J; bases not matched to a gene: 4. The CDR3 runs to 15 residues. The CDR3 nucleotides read TGCGCCAGCAGCCTAAGAGCGGGGAGCACAGATACGCAGTATTTT. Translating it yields CASSLRAGSTDTQYF.

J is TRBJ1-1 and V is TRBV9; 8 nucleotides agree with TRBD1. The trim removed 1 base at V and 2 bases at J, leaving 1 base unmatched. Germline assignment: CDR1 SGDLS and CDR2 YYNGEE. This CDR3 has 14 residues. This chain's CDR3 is CASSVQGANTEAFF. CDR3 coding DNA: TGTGCCAGCAGCGTACAGGGGGCTAACACTGAAGCTTTCTTT. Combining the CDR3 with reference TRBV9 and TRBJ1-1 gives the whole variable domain DSGVTQTPKHLITATGQRVTLRCSPRSGDLSVYWYQQSLDQGLQFLIQYYNGEERAKGNILERFSAQQFPDLHSELNLSSLELGDSALYFCASSVQGANTEAFFGQGTRLTVV.

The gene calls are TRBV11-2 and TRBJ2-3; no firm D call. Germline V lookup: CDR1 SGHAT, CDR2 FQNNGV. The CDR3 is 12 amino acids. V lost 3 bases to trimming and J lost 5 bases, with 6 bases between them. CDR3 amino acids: CASSFTEDTQYF. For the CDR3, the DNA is TGTGCCAGCAGCTTCACAGAAGATACGCAGTATTTT.

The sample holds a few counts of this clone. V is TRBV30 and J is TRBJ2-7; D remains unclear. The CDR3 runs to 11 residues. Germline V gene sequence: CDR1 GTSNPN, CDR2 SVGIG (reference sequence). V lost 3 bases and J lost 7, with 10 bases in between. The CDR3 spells CAWRYQREQYF. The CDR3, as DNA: TGTGCCTGGAGATACCAGAGGGAGCAGTACTTC.

Here the CDR3 reads CASSMRRESYEQYF. The CDR3 DNA reads TGTGCCAGTAGTATGAGGCGGGAGTCGTACGAGCAGTACTTC. This rearrangement joins TRBV19 to TRBJ2-7; 7 bases line up with TRBD2. In germline, CDR1 is LNHDA, CDR2 SQIVND (reference sequence). This CDR3 has 14 residues. The V gene end was trimmed by 3 bases and the J gene end by 4 bases; junction bases not matched to a gene: 6.

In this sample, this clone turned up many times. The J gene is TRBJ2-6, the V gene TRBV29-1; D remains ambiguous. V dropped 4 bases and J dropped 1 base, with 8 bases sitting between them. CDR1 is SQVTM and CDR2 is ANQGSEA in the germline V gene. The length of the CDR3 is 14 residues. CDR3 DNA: TGCAGCGTTGGTGCGGTTTCTGGGGCCAACGTCCTGACTTTC. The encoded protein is CSVGAVSGANVLTF.

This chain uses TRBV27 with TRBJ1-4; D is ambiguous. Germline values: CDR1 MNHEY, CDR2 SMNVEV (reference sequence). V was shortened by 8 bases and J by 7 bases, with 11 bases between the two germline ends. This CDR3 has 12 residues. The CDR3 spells CASAKRSEKLFF. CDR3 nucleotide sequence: TGTGCCAGCGCTAAGAGGAGTGAAAAACTGTTTTTT.

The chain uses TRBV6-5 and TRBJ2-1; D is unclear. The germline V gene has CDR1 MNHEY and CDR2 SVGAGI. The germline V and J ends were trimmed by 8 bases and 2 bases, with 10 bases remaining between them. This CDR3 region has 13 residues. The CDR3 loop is CASPSTAYNEQFF. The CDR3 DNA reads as TGTGCCAGCCCTTCTACGGCCTACAATGAGCAGTTCTTC.

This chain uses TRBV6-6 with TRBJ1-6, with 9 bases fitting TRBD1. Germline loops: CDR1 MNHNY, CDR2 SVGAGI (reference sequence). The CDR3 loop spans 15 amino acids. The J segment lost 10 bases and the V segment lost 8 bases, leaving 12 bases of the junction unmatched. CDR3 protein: CASLGGQGELSPLHF. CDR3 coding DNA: TGTGCCAGCTTAGGGGGACAGGGAGAGTTGTCACCCCTCCACTTT.

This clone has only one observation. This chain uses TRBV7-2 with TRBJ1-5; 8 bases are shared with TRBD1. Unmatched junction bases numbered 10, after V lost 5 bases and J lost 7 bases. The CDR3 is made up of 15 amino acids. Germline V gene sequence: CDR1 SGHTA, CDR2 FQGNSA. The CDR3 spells CASSDRQGTRQPQHF. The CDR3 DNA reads TGTGCCAGCAGCGATCGACAGGGGACGAGGCAGCCCCAGCATTTT.

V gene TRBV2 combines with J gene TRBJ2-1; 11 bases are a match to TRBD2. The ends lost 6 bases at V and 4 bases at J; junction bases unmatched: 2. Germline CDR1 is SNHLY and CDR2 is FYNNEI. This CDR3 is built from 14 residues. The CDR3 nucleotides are TGTGCCAGCAGGACTAGCGGGGTATACAATGAGCAGTTCTTC. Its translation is CASRTSGVYNEQFF.

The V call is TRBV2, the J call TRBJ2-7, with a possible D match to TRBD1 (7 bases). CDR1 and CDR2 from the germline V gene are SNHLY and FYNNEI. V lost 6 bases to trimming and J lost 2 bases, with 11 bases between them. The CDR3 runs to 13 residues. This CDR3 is CASRRDRPYEQYF. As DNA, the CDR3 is TGTGCCAGCAGGCGGGACAGACCCTACGAGCAGTACTTC.

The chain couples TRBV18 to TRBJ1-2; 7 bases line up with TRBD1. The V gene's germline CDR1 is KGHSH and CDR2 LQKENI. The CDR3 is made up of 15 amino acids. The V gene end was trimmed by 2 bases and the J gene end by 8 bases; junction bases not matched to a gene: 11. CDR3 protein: CASSPAGRGKEGYTF. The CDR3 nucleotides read TGTGCCAGCTCACCAGCGGGCAGGGGGAAGGAGGGCTACACCTTC.

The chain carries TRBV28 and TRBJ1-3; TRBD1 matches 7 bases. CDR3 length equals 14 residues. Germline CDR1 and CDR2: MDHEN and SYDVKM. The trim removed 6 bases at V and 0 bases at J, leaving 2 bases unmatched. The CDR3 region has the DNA TGTGCCAGCAGACAGGGGTACTCTGGAAACACCATATATTTT. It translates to CASRQGYSGNTIYF.

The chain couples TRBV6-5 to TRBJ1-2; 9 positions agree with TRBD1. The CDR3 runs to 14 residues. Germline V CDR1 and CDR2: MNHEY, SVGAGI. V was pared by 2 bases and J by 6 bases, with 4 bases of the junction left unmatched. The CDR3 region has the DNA TGTGCCAGCAGTTACCGGACAGGGGCGGATGGCTACACCTTC. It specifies CASSYRTGADGYTF.

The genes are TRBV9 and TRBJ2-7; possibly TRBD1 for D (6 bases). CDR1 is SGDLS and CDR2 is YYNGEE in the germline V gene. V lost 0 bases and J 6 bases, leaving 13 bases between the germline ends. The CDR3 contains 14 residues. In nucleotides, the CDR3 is TGTGCCAGCAGCGTAGCAGGGGAAGGGGGCGAGCAGTACTTC. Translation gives CASSVAGEGGEQYF.

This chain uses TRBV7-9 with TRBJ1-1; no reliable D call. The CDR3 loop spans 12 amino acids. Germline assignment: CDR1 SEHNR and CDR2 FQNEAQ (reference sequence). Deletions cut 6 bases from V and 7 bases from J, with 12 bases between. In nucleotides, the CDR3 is TGTGCCAGCAGAAACCCGCCAGATGAAGCTTTCTTT. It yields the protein CASRNPPDEAFF. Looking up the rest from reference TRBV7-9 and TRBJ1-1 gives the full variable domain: DTGVSQNPRHKITKRGQNVTFRCDPISEHNRLYWYRQTLGQGPEFLTYFQNEAQLEKSRLLSDRFSAERPKGSFSTLEIQRTEQGDSAMYLCASRNPPDEAFFGQGTRLTVV.